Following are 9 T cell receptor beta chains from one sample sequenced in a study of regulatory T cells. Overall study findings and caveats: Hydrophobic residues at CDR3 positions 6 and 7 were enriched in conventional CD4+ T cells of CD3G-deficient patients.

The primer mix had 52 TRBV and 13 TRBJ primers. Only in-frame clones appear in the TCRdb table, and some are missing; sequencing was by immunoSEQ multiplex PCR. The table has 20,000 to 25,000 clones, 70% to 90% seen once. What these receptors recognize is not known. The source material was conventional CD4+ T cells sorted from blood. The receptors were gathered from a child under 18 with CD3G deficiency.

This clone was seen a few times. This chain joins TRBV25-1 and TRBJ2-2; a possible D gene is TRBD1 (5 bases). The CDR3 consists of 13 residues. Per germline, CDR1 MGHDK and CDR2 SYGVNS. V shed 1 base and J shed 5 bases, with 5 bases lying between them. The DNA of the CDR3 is TGTGCCAGCAGTGAATCAGGGACCGGGGAGCTGTTTTTT. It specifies CASSESGTGELFF.

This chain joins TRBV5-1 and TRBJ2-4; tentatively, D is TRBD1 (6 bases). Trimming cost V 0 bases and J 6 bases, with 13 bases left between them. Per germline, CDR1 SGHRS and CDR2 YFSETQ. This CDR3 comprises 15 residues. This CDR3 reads CASSLGGGPPNIQYF. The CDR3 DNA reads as TGCGCCAGCAGCTTGGGAGGGGGTCCCCCAAACATTCAGTACTTC.

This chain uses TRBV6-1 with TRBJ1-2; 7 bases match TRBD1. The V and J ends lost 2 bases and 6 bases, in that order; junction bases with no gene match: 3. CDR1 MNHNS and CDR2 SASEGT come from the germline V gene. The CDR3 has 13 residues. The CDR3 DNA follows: TGTGCCAGCAGTGAAAGGCAGGGGGATGGCTACACCTTC. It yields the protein CASSERQGDGYTF.

CDR3 nucleotides: TGTGCCAGCAGCTTTTCAGAGACCCAGTACTTC. Residues: CASSFSETQYF. This chain uses TRBV7-9 with TRBJ2-5, with no clear D. The CDR3 is 11 amino acids. Trimming removed 3 bases at V and 4 bases at J, with 3 bases between. Germline CDR1 SEHNR, CDR2 FQNEAQ (reference sequence).

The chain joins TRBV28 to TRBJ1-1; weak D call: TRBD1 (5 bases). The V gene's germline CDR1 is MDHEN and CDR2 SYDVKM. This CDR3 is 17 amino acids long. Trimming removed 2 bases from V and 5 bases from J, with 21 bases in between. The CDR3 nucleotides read TGTGCCAGCAGTTTACCCCAAGGGGCAGGGAGCCGGACTGAAGCTTTCTTT. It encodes CASSLPQGAGSRTEAFF.

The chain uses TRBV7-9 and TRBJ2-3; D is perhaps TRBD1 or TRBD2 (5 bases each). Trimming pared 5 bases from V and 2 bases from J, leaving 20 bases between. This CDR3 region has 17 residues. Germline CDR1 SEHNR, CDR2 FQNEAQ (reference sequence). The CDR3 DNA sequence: TGTGCCAGCAGCCCCGGTGTAGGGGTCGGGGCCACAGATACGCAGTATTTT. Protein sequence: CASSPGVGVGATDTQYF.

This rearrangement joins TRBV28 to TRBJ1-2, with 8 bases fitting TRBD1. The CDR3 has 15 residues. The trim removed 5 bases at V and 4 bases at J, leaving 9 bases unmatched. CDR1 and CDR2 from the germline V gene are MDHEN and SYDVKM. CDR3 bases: TGTGCCAGCAGTACCCCCGGACAGGGCGGCTATGGCTACACCTTC. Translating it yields CASSTPGQGGYGYTF.

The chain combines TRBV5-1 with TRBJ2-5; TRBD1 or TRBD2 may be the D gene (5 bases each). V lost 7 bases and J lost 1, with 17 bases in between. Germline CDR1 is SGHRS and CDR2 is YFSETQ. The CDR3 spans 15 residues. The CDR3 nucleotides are TGCGCCAGCCGCAAACTTCCGGGACCCCAAGAGACCCAGTACTTC. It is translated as CASRKLPGPQETQYF.

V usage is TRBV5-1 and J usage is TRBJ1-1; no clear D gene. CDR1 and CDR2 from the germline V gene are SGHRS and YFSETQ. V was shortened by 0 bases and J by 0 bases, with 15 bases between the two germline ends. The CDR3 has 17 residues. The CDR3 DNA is TGCGCCAGCAGCTTGGGAAAGGGAAAAGGTATGAACACTGAAGCTTTCTTT. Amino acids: CASSLGKGKGMNTEAFF. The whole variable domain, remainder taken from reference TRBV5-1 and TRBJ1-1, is KAGVTQTPRYLIKTRGQQVTLSCSPISGHRSVSWYQQTPGQGLQFLFEYFSETQRNKGNFPGRFSGRQFSNSRSEMNVSTLELGDSALYLCASSLGKGKGMNTEAFFGQGTRLTVV.